Listed below are T cell receptor beta chains from one sample, sequenced in a study of T cell repertoires in cytomegalovirus infection. TCRdb processed the reads anew with MiXCR; each CDR3 protein has one entry. The sample lists around 450,000 distinct CDR3 sequences, roughly 30% occurring once. The sequenced material came from PBMCs. The receptor source for this set is a human donor in good health (CMV status not recorded). Some clones in this sample may be carry-over from other donors' samples. Each CDR3 is given with its conserved first and last residue. A D gene is named only where the DNA matches it firmly. Size tells how often a clone was seen (once, few, many) or the class of an expanded clone, and some rows leave it out.

>TRBD1|TRBV11-2|TRBJ2-2|NA
TGTGCCAGCAGCGGAAAACCGGGGACAGGGATTGCCGGGGAGCTGTTTTTT
CASSGKPGTGIAGELFF
>NA|TRBV7-8|TRBJ2-1|many
TGTGCCAGCAGCCCGCTCGGGGAGAGCTCCTACAATGAGCAGTTCTTC
CASSPLGESSYNEQFF
>NA|TRBV7-8|TRBJ2-5|few
TGTGCCAGCAGCTGGGGACACCAAGAGACCCAGTACTTC
CASSWGHQETQYF
>TRBD1|TRBV5-6|TRBJ1-4|few
TGTGCCAGCAGCGGGGGGACAGGGGATGAAAAACTGTTTTTT
CASSGGTGDEKLFF
>TRBD2|TRBV6-2/TRBV6-3|TRBJ2-3|few
TGTGCCAGCAGTTTCTCTAGCGGGGAGAACACAGATACGCAGTATTTT
CASSFSSGENTDTQYF
>NA|TRBV9|TRBJ2-5|NA
TGTGCCAGCAGCGTAGAGGCAGTTCAAGAGACCCAGTACTTC
CASSVEAVQETQYF
>NA|TRBV6-8|TRBJ1-4|few
TGTGCCAGCAGAGGCAGGGGTGGCGAAAAACTGTTTTTT
CASRGRGGEKLFF
>NA|TRBV12-3/TRBV12-4|TRBJ1-2|NA
TGTGCCAGCAGTTTAGATTTTATGGGCTACACCTTC
CASSLDFMGYTF
>NA|TRBV7-2|TRBJ1-1|many
TGTGCCAGCAGGGCAGGGCCGAACACTGAAGCTTTCTTT
CASRAGPNTEAFF
>TRBD1|TRBV6-2/TRBV6-3|TRBJ2-7|many
TGTGCCAGCAGTTGGGACAGCTACGAGCAGTACTTC
CASSWDSYEQYF
>NA|TRBV11-2|TRBJ2-7|NA
TGTGCCAGCAGCGGAGGGTCCTCGGGCGAGCAGTACTTC
CASSGGSSGEQYF
>TRBD1|TRBV14|TRBJ2-4|many
TGTGCCAGCAGCCAAGTTGGGACAGGGCTTGGGGCCAAAAACATTCAGTACTTC
CASSQVGTGLGAKNIQYF
>TRBD2|TRBV12-3/TRBV12-4|TRBJ2-1|NA
TGTGCCAGCAGGTTTAGCGGGGGCGGCCCCTACAATGAGCAGTTCTTC
CASRFSGGGPYNEQFF
>NA|TRBV20-1|TRBJ1-2|few
TGCAGTGCTAGAGTCTCTGGGGGGCGCCTTGGCTACACCTTC
CSARVSGGRLGYTF
>TRBD1|TRBV5-1|TRBJ1-2|NA
TGCGCCAGCAGCCCGGACTCCGACAGGGGCGGCTACACCTTC
CASSPDSDRGGYTF
>NA|TRBV20-1|TRBJ2-5|NA
TGCAGTGCTTCCAGGGGGGGATCTAGTGGAGAGACCCAGTACTTC
CSASRGGSSGETQYF
>TRBD2|TRBV2|TRBJ2-1|NA
TGTGCCAGCAGGACCAAGCGGGGGGACTCCCAAAGCTCCTACAATGAGCAGTTCTTC
CASRTKRGDSQSSYNEQFF
>TRBD2|TRBV29-1|TRBJ2-5|few
TGCAGCGTTGAAGGGGGGCCAGGGACTAGCGGGGGGGAGACCCAGTACTTC
CSVEGGPGTSGGETQYF
>NA|TRBV6-1|TRBJ2-3|many
TGTGCCAGCAGTGACACGGGTGGGACGGATACGCAGTATTTT
CASSDTGGTDTQYF
>TRBD1|TRBV7-8|TRBJ2-1|many
TGTGCCAGCAGCTTAGCGGGGACAGGGATCTACAATGAGCAGTTCTTC
CASSLAGTGIYNEQFF
>TRBD1|TRBV5-5|TRBJ2-5|NA
TGTGCCAGCAGTCGTGGACAGGTCACCCAAGAGACCCAGTACTTC
CASSRGQVTQETQYF
>NA|TRBV7-9|TRBJ2-2|many
TGTGCCAGCAGCTTAGTCGAACGGCCGAACGGGGAGCTGTTTTTT
CASSLVERPNGELFF
>TRBD2|TRBV28|TRBJ2-5|NA
TGTGCCAGCAGTCCCCGGGGGGGGTCGCAAGAGACCCAGTACTTC
CASSPRGGSQETQYF
>TRBD1|TRBV18|TRBJ1-1|few
TGTGCCAGCAGCCCCGGACAGGGGGGATCCACTGAAGCTTTCTTT
CASSPGQGGSTEAFF
>NA|TRBV12-5|TRBJ2-5|few
TGTGCTAGTGGTTCTACAGGGTCGTTTAAACAAGAGACCCAGTACTTC
CASGSTGSFKQETQYF
>TRBD2|TRBV5-6|TRBJ2-3|NA
TGTGCCAGCAGCTGGGGGGGGTTAGATACGCAGTATTTT
CASSWGGLDTQYF
>NA|TRBV5-1|TRBJ2-4|NA
TGCGCCAGCAGCTCCCAGGGAGTCGGAAACATTCAGTACTTC
CASSSQGVGNIQYF
>TRBD1|TRBV5-1|TRBJ2-7|NA
TGCGCCAGCAGCTTGGTAAACAGGGGTTACGAGCAGTACTTC
CASSLVNRGYEQYF
>NA|TRBV15|TRBJ2-5|few
TGTGCCACCAGCAGTCCCTCCGAGGTGGCACCGGGAGAGACCCAGTACTTC
CATSSPSEVAPGETQYF
>TRBD1|TRBV20-1|TRBJ1-2|NA
TGCAGTGCTAGAGATCCTAGGACAGGGGGCAGAGGCCGCTACACCTTC
CSARDPRTGGRGRYTF
>TRBD1|TRBV18|TRBJ2-7|NA
TGTGCCAGCTCACCTAAGGGACAGGGGGCTTTCTCTCCCTACGAGCAGTACTTC
CASSPKGQGAFSPYEQYF
>NA|TRBV7-9|TRBJ1-4|few
TGTGCCAGCAGCACCCGCCACCGGGACTATGAAGAAAAACTGTTTTTT
CASSTRHRDYEEKLFF
>NA|TRBV2|TRBJ1-1|NA
TGTGCCAGCAGTGAAAGGATGGGGATGAACACTGAAGCTTTCTTT
CASSERMGMNTEAFF
>TRBD1|TRBV29-1|TRBJ2-1|NA
TGCAGCGTTGAAGTTAGGACAGGGAATGTCAATGAGCAGTTCTTC
CSVEVRTGNVNEQFF
>TRBD1|TRBV4-2|TRBJ1-2|NA
TGTGCCAGCAGCCAACCTCACCCACAGGGGGTAGATGGCTACACCTTC
CASSQPHPQGVDGYTF
>NA|TRBV7-2|TRBJ1-5|many
TGTGCCAGCAGCTTAACGCAACTTAGCAATCAGCCCCAGCATTTT
CASSLTQLSNQPQHF
>NA|TRBV6-1|TRBJ1-1|few
TGTGCCAGCAGAGACTTGGGACGGGGAGGCACTGAAGCTTTCTTT
CASRDLGRGGTEAFF
>NA|TRBV7-8|TRBJ2-2|many
TGTGCCAGCAGCCCCTCTTTCGACAGTCCCGCGAACACCGGGGAGCTGTTTTTT
CASSPSFDSPANTGELFF
>NA|TRBV11-2|TRBJ1-2|many
TGTGCCAGCAGCTTAGCCTGGGGCTACACCTTC
CASSLAWGYTF
>TRBD2|TRBV6-5|TRBJ2-2|NA
TGTGCCCGCAGTTTCCTAGCGGGGGGGCTCGGGGAGCTGTTTTTT
CARSFLAGGLGELFF
>NA|TRBV3-1|TRBJ2-2|once
TGTGCCAGCAGCCAAGATCCGGACACCGGGGAGCTGTTTTTT
CASSQDPDTGELFF
>NA|TRBV15|TRBJ2-2|NA
TGTGCCACCAGCAATCAGTATACCGGGGAGCTGTTTTTT
CATSNQYTGELFF
>NA|TRBV29-1|TRBJ2-7|few
TGCAGCGTTGAAGAAGGGACGGAGTACGAGCAGTACTTC
CSVEEGTEYEQYF
>NA|TRBV30|TRBJ1-5|NA
TGTGCCTGGAGTGTATCTGGACAGCTAAATCAGCCCCAGCATTTT
CAWSVSGQLNQPQHF
>NA|TRBV28|TRBJ1-1|few
TGTGCCAGCAAAGGGGGGCAAGGGGCCAATGAAGCTTTCTTT
CASKGGQGANEAFF
>NA|TRBV15|TRBJ1-4|many
TGTGCCACCAGCAGAGTGCCCAGTGAAAAACTGTTTTTT
CATSRVPSEKLFF
>NA|TRBV18|TRBJ2-1|NA
TGTGCCAGCTCACCACAAGCAGGAATATACAATGAGCAGTTCTTC
CASSPQAGIYNEQFF
>NA|TRBV6-2/TRBV6-3|TRBJ2-5|few
TGTGCCAGCAGCGATGGACCTGTGGGGACCCAGTACTTC
CASSDGPVGTQYF